A single sample gave rise to the 2 T cell receptor beta chains below, sequenced in a study of beta chain features in type 1 diabetes. Broader study findings: People with Type 1 diabetes carried modestly yet significantly shorter TCRB CDR3s in all four CD4+ subsets.

Reverse transcribing all isolated RNA meant expressed TCRB transcripts were sequenced. The repertoire was sequenced with immunoSEQ multiplex PCR; TCRdb's copy has only in-frame clones and lacks some. The sample carries around 250,000 clones, approximately 25% recorded once. Which antigens these TCRs recognize remains unknown. The specimen was naive CD4+ T cells from blood. Receptors were obtained from a woman in her twenties or thirties with type 1 diabetes.

The V and J genes are TRBV14 and TRBJ2-2; D possibly corresponds to TRBD2 (5 bases). The CDR3 is 14 residues long. V lost 2 bases and J lost 6, with 10 bases in between. Germline CDR1 is SGHDN and CDR2 is FVKESK. CDR3 sequence reads: CASSQIAFPGELFF. The CDR3 DNA sequence: TGTGCCAGCAGCCAAATAGCGTTCCCCGGGGAGCTGTTTTTT.

The chain is built from TRBV2 and TRBJ2-7; 7 bases map to TRBD2. V was pared by 5 bases and J by 6 bases, with 10 bases of the junction left unmatched. The length of the CDR3 is 14 residues. Germline V CDR1 and CDR2: SNHLY, FYNNEI. DNA of the CDR3: TGTGCCAGCAGTACTTACTCGGGAGGAACCGAGCAGTACTTC. Protein sequence: CASSTYSGGTEQYF.